Listed below are T cell receptor beta chains from one sample, sequenced in a study of identical twins. TCRdb fed the 5' RACE reads into MiXCR, producing one record per CDR3 protein. The repertoire holds 1.5 million to 2 million distinct CDR3 sequences, with about 32% as singletons. The material sequenced was cord blood. Source of these receptors: a newborn girl in good health. Each CDR3 is given with its conserved first and last residue. D genes are given only for firm matches. Some rows have no size entry. The others give once, few or many, or a class for an expanded clone.

d_gene | abundance | j_gene | v_gene | CDR3nt | CDR3aa
TRBD2 | NA | TRBJ2-7 | TRBV7-2 | TGTGCCAGCAGCTTTCTCCTAGCGGGGGGTTTCAATGAGCAGTACTTC | CASSFLLAGGFNEQYF
TRBD1 | NA | TRBJ2-1 | TRBV20-1 | TGCAGTGCTAGAGCCTCGGGACAGGGCTCCTACAATGAGCAGTTCTTC | CSARASGQGSYNEQFF
TRBD2 | many | TRBJ2-7 | TRBV6-2/TRBV6-3 | TGTGCCAGCAGTTACTCGATGGAGGCTAGCGGGGACCTACGGGAGCAGTACTTC | CASSYSMEASGDLREQYF
NA | NA | TRBJ2-7 | TRBV12-3/TRBV12-4 | TGTGCCAGCAGACCCAGGGGGGGATCCGAGCAGTACTTC | CASRPRGGSEQYF
NA | NA | TRBJ2-7 | TRBV2 | TGTGCCAGCATGAGACAGGATAACGAGCAGTACTTC | CASMRQDNEQYF
NA | many | TRBJ2-1 | TRBV12-3/TRBV12-4 | TGTGCCAGCAGTTTTCCAGGGAACAATGAGCAGTTCTTC | CASSFPGNNEQFF
NA | NA | TRBJ2-1 | TRBV24-1 | TGTGCCACCAGTGCTCAGAGTGAGCAGTTCTTC | CATSAQSEQFF
NA | NA | TRBJ2-7 | TRBV29-1 | TGCAGCGTTGATGGGCAGGGAGACTCCTACGAGCAGTACTTC | CSVDGQGDSYEQYF
TRBD2 | NA | TRBJ2-1 | TRBV7-2 | TGTGCCAGCAGCCTAGAGGGACTAGCGGGGGGGCACAACAATGAGCAGTTCTTC | CASSLEGLAGGHNNEQFF
NA | NA | TRBJ1-5 | TRBV6-1 | TGTGCCAGCAGTGAAAGGGCCTACTTGAATCAGCCCCAGCATTTT | CASSERAYLNQPQHF
TRBD1 | NA | TRBJ1-1 | TRBV19 | TGTGCCAGTAGTATAGCCAGGGGGGTGAACACTGAAGCTTTCTTT | CASSIARGVNTEAFF
NA | few | TRBJ2-4 | TRBV3-1 | TGTGCCAGCAGCCACCTGATGGAACCCCAGTACTTC | CASSHLMEPQYF
TRBD2 | NA | TRBJ2-1 | TRBV7-9 | TGTGCCAGCAGCTTAGATTCACTAGCGGGGACCTACAATGAGCAGTTCTTC | CASSLDSLAGTYNEQFF
TRBD2 | few | TRBJ2-3 | TRBV4-2 | TGTGCCAGCAGCCGGTCCGACGGCGGGGGGACAGATACGCAGTATTTT | CASSRSDGGGTDTQYF
NA | few | TRBJ2-3 | TRBV7-9 | TGTGCCAGCAGCTTAGTAGGGTGGTCAATATTAAATACGCAGTATTTT | CASSLVGWSILNTQYF
NA | few | TRBJ2-2 | TRBV28 | TGTGCCAGCAGCCCCTATCCTAATTACACCGGGGAGCTGTTTTTT | CASSPYPNYTGELFF
NA | NA | TRBJ1-2 | TRBV21-1 | TGTGCCAGCAGCAAAGTAGCTCCCCTCTATGGCTACACCTTC | CASSKVAPLYGYTF
NA | NA | TRBJ2-1 | TRBV3-1 | TGTGCCAGCAGCCCTAATCCAGGGGATGAGCAGTTCTTC | CASSPNPGDEQFF
NA | NA | TRBJ1-3 | TRBV7-9 | TGTGCCAGCGGGGATGGAAACACCATATATTTT | CASGDGNTIYF
NA | NA | TRBJ2-3 | TRBV20-1 | TGCAGTGCTACGACAGTCGTCCGCACAGATACGCAGTATTTT | CSATTVVRTDTQYF
TRBD2 | NA | TRBJ2-1 | TRBV5-1 | TGCGCCACCGCGCCGACGGGAGGGAGGTCCTACAATGAGCAGTTCTTC | CATAPTGGRSYNEQFF
NA | NA | TRBJ1-4 | TRBV20-1 | TGCAGTGCCGAGGGATCCGGTTCAGATGGAAAACTGTTTTTT | CSAEGSGSDGKLFF
TRBD1 | many | TRBJ2-7 | TRBV20-1 | TGCAGTGCCCCTAGACAGGGGGCCTACGAGCAGTACTTC | CSAPRQGAYEQYF
NA | NA | TRBJ2-7 | TRBV3-1 | TGTGCCAGCAGCCAAGACACCGGACGGGCCTACGAGCAGTACTTC | CASSQDTGRAYEQYF
TRBD1 | few | TRBJ1-2 | TRBV24-1 | TGTGCCACCAGTGAAGGACAGGGATTCGGCTACACCTTC | CATSEGQGFGYTF
NA | few | TRBJ1-1 | TRBV5-1 | TGCGCCAGCAGCTTACTCCGGGACATGGCCACTGAAGCTTTCTTT | CASSLLRDMATEAFF
TRBD2 | few | TRBJ2-3 | TRBV20-1 | TGCAGGACTAGCGGCACAGATACGCAGTATTTT | CRTSGTDTQYF
NA | few | TRBJ2-6 | TRBV7-9 | TGTGCCAGCAGCCCAGTAGCACACCTTAAAAGCTCTGGGGCCAACGTCCTGACTTTC | CASSPVAHLKSSGANVLTF
NA | few | TRBJ1-2 | TRBV12-3/TRBV12-4 | TGTGCCAGCAGTCTCCACGGGAAGGGTGGCTACACCTTC | CASSLHGKGGYTF
TRBD2 | few | TRBJ2-7 | TRBV4-1 | TGCGCCAGCAGCCAGACTAGCTCCGAGCAGTACTTC | CASSQTSSEQYF
NA | NA | TRBJ2-7 | TRBV27 | TGTGCCAGCAGTTTAAGGATGGGAACCTACGAGCAGTACTTC | CASSLRMGTYEQYF
NA | NA | TRBJ2-3 | TRBV7-2 | TGTGCCAGCAGCTCTGGCGCTAGGGTTCGGAAGGGGTATACGCAGTATTTT | CASSSGARVRKGYTQYF
NA | NA | TRBJ1-6 | TRBV6-6 | TGTGCCAGCACCTTTGACGGGCGCGTTAATTCACCCCTCCACTTT | CASTFDGRVNSPLHF
NA | NA | TRBJ2-7 | TRBV29-1 | TGCAGCCCTCGGGGTTCTGGAGGGACAGCCTCCTACGAGCAGTACTTC | CSPRGSGGTASYEQYF
NA | many | TRBJ2-5 | TRBV5-1 | TGCGCCAGCAGCTTGGGCGGAGAAGAGACCCAGTACTTC | CASSLGGEETQYF
NA | many | TRBJ1-2 | TRBV5-1 | TGCGCCAGCAGCTTGGAACAGGGCATTAACTATGGCTACACCTTC | CASSLEQGINYGYTF
TRBD1 | few | TRBJ2-7 | TRBV12-3/TRBV12-4 | TGTGCCAGCAGTTTAAGGGGACAGGGGGGAGGCGAGCAGTACTTC | CASSLRGQGGGEQYF
TRBD1 | few | TRBJ1-2 | TRBV10-3 | TGTGCCATCAGTGGGACAGGGCGCGGCTACACCTTC | CAISGTGRGYTF
TRBD2 | NA | TRBJ2-3 | TRBV28 | TGTGCCAGCAGTTTTTCGGAACTAGCGGGAGGGAGCACAGATACGCAGTATTTT | CASSFSELAGGSTDTQYF
NA | few | TRBJ2-5 | TRBV20-1 | TGCAGTGCTAACCCCACTAGCCGAGAGACCCAGTACTTC | CSANPTSRETQYF
NA | few | TRBJ2-1 | TRBV20-1 | TGCAGTGCTAGTAGCCGGGCCAATGAGCAGTTCTTC | CSASSRANEQFF
NA | many | TRBJ2-3 | TRBV12-3/TRBV12-4 | TGTGCCAGCAGGCTCGGGAGCACAGATACGCAGTATTTT | CASRLGSTDTQYF
NA | NA | TRBJ2-5 | TRBV29-1 | TGCAGCGCCAGCTCCGGGACTGTGTACCAAGAGACCCAGTACTTC | CSASSGTVYQETQYF
TRBD1 | few | TRBJ1-2 | TRBV10-3 | TGTGCCATCAGAGCGGGACAGGGTGACTATGGCTACACCTTC | CAIRAGQGDYGYTF
TRBD1 | NA | TRBJ1-4 | TRBV10-2 | TGCGCCAGCAGCCCTCAGGGGGGAATTGAAAAACTGTTTTTT | CASSPQGGIEKLFF
NA | few | TRBJ1-6 | TRBV20-1 | TGCAGTGCTAGAATGTTTGGCAGGTATAATTCACCCCTCCACTTT | CSARMFGRYNSPLHF
TRBD1 | few | TRBJ1-2 | TRBV10-3 | TGTGCCATCAGTGCTTCCGGGACAGGGGGACCTAACTATGGCTACACCTTC | CAISASGTGGPNYGYTF
NA | NA | TRBJ2-3 | TRBV6-5 | TGTGCCAGCGGTTACTCGAGAGGGTGGGGGATCACAGATACGCAGTATTTT | CASGYSRGWGITDTQYF
NA | few | TRBJ1-1 | TRBV28 | TGTGCCAGCAGTTTCAGGGTCGAAGCTTTCTTT | CASSFRVEAFF
NA | few | TRBJ1-1 | TRBV28 | TGTGCCAGCAGTTCCTTTGAAGCTTTCTTT | CASSSFEAFF
NA | NA | TRBJ2-4 | TRBV4-1 | TGCGCCAGCAGCCCGGTTATACTAGCCAAAAACATTCAGTACTTC | CASSPVILAKNIQYF
NA | few | TRBJ1-5 | TRBV4-2 | TGTGCCAGCAGCCAAGGAGTGGGCCAGGAGGGTAATCAGCCCCAGCATTTT | CASSQGVGQEGNQPQHF